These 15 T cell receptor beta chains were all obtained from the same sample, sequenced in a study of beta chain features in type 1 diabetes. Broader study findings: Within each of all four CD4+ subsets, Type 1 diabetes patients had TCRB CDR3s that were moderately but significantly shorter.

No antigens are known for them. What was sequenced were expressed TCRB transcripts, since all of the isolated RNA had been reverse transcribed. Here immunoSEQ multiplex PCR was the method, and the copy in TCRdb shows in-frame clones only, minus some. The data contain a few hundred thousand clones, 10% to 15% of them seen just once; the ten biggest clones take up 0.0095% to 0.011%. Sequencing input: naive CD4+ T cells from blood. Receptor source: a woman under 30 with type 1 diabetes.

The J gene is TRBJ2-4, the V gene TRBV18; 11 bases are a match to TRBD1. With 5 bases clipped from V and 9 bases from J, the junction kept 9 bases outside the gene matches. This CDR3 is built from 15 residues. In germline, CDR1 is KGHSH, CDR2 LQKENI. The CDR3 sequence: CASSSTGTGGFIQYF. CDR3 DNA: TGTGCCAGCTCAAGCACCGGGACAGGGGGGTTCATTCAGTACTTC.

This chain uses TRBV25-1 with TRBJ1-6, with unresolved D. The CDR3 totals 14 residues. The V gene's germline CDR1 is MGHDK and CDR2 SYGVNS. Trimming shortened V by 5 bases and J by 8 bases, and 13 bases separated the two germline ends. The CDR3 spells CASSRTGNYSPLHF. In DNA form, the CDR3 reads TGTGCCAGCAGTAGGACGGGGAACTATTCACCCCTCCACTTT.

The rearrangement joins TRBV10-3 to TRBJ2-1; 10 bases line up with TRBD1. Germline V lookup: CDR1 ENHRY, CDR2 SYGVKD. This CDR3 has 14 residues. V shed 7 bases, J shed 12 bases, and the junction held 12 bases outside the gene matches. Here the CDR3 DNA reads TGTGCCATCAACTCGGACAGGGGGGGTTTAGGGCAGTTCTTC. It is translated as CAINSDRGGLGQFF.

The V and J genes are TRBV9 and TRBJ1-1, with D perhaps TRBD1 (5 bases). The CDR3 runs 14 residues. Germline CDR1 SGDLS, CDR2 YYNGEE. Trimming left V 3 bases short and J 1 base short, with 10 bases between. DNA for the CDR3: TGTGCCAGCAGCGATAAAGGGGCGAACACTGAAGCTTTCTTT. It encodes CASSDKGANTEAFF. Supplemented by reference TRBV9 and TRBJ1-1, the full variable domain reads DSGVTQTPKHLITATGQRVTLRCSPRSGDLSVYWYQQSLDQGLQFLIQYYNGEERAKGNILERFSAQQFPDLHSELNLSSLELGDSALYFCASSDKGANTEAFFGQGTRLTVV.

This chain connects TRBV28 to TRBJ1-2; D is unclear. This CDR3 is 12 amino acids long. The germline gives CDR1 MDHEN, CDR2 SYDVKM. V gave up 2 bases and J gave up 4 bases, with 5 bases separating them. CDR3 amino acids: CASSLISYGYTF. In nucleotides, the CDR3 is TGTGCCAGCAGTTTAATTAGCTATGGCTACACCTTC.

As DNA, the CDR3 is TGCGCCAGCAGCACTAGCGGAACCTACGAGCAGTACTTC. It codes for CASSTSGTYEQYF. The V and J genes are TRBV4-3 and TRBJ2-7, with 8 bases identical to TRBD2. V shed 5 bases, J shed 2 bases, and the junction held 2 bases outside the gene matches. The CDR3 length is 13 residues. Per the germline V gene, CDR1 is LGHNA and CDR2 is YSLEER.

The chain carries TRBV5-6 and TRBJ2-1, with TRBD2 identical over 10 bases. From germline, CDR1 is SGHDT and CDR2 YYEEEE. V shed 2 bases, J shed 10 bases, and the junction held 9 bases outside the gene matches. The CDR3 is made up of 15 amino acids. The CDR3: CASSFRSLAGGEQFF. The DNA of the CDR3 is TGTGCCAGCAGCTTCCGTTCTTTAGCGGGGGGCGAGCAGTTCTTC.

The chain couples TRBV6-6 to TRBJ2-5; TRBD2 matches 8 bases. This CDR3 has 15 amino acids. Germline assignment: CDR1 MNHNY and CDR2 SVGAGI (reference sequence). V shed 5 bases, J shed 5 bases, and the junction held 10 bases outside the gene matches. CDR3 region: CASSPGGGMGETQYF. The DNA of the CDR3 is TGTGCCAGCAGTCCCGGCGGGGGGATGGGGGAGACCCAGTACTTC.

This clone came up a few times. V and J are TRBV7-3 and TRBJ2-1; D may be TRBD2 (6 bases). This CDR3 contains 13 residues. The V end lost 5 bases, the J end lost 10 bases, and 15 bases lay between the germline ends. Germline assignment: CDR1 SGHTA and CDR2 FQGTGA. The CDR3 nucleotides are TGTGCCAGCAGCCGAACGTCTAGCGACGAGCAGTTCTTC. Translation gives CASSRTSSDEQFF.

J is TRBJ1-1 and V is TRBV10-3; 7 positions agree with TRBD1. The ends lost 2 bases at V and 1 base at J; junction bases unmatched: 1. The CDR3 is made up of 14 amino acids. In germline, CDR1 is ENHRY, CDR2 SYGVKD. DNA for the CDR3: TGTGCCATCAGTGAGCACAGGGGGAACACTGAAGCTTTCTTT. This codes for CAISEHRGNTEAFF.

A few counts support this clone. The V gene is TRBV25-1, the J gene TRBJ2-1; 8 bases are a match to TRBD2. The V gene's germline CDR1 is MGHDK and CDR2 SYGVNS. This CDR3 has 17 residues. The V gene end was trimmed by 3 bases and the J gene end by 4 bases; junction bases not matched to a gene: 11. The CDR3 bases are TGTGCCAGCAGTGAGAGAAGTAGTCTAGCGGGTTACAATGAGCAGTTCTTC. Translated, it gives CASSERSSLAGYNEQFF.

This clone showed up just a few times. The CDR3 DNA is TGTGCCAGCAGCCAGGACAGACCCAATCAGCCCCAGCATTTT. Its translation is CASSQDRPNQPQHF. This chain joins TRBV7-9 and TRBJ1-5; perhaps TRBD1 as D (6 bases). Germline CDR1 and CDR2: SEHNR and FQNEAQ (reference sequence). The CDR3 is 14 amino acids. The V end lost 5 bases, the J end lost 3 bases, and 11 bases lay between the germline ends. The full variable domain, rest sourced from reference TRBV7-9 and TRBJ1-5, is DTGVSQNPRHKITKRGQNVTFRCDPISEHNRLYWYRQTLGQGPEFLTYFQNEAQLEKSRLLSDRFSAERPKGSFSTLEIQRTEQGDSAMYLCASSQDRPNQPQHFGDGTRLSIL.

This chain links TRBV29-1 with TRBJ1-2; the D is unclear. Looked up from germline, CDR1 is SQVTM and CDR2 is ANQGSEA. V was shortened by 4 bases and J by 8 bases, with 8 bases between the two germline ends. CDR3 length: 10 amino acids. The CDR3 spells CSVAPEGYTF. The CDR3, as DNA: TGCAGCGTTGCCCCGGAGGGCTACACCTTC.

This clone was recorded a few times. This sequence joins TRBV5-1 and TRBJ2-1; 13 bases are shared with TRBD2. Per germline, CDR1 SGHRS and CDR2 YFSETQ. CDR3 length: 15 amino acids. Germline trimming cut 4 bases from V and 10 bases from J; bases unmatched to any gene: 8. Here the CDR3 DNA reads TGCGCCAGCAGCACGCGGACTAGCGGGGGACACGAGCAGTTCTTC. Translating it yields CASSTRTSGGHEQFF.

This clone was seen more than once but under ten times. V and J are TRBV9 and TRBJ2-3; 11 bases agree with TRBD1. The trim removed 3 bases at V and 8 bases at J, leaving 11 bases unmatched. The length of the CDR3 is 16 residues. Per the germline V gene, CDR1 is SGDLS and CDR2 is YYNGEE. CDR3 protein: CASSARTGGGSITQYF. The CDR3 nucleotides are TGTGCCAGCAGCGCTCGGACAGGGGGCGGGTCAATTACGCAGTATTTT.